This record concerns one T cell receptor beta chain sequence. Antigen unknown. This CDR3 is also generated by other DNA sequences in the sample. This entry is derived from a study of graft-versus-host responses after intestinal transplantation. Study-wide background: Recipients underwent multivisceral, liver-intestinal, or isolated intestinal transplants. Recipients were all induced with anti-thymocyte globulin, then given tacrolimus and steroids for approximately 3 years.

Using immunoSEQ multiplex PCR, the repertoire was profiled, and TCRdb retains in-frame clones only, with some absent. Among over 55,000 clones listed, over 75% were seen once. This receptor was taken from a human donor who was the organ donor for an intestinal transplant. The specimen was unstimulated CD4+ T cells sorted from spleen or lymph node cells, collected before transplant.

DNA for the CDR3: TGTGCCAGCAGTTTTCAGGGGTTAGGACAAGAGACCCAGTACTTC. Amino acid sequence: CASSFQGLGQETQYF. The chain joins TRBV27 to TRBJ2-5; D is perhaps TRBD1 (6 bases). CDR3 length equals 15 residues. Trimming took 3 bases from V and 2 from J, leaving 13 bases between them. Germline CDR1 reads MNHEY; CDR2 reads SMNVEV (reference sequence).